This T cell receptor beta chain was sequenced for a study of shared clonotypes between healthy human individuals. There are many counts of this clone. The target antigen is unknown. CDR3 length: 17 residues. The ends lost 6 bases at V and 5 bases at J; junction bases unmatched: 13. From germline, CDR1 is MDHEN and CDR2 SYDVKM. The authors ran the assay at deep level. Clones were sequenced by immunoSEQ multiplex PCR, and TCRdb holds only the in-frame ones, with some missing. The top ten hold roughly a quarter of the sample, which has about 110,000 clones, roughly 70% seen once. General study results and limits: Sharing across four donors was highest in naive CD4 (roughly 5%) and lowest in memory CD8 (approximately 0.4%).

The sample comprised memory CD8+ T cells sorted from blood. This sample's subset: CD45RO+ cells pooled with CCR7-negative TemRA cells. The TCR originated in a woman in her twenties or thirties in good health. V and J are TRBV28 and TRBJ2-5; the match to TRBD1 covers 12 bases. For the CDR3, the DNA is TGTGCCAGCAGGCCGGGACAGGGGGCCAGAGCTGACGAGACCCAGTACTTC. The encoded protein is CASRPGQGARADETQYF.